Reported below is one T cell receptor (beta chain). The antigen is not known. The CDR3 spans 15 residues. V lost 10 bases and J 1 base, leaving 17 bases between the germline ends. Per germline, CDR1 ENHRY and CDR2 SYGVKD. A multiplex PCR was run with 60 Vbeta primers and 13 Jbeta primers. Original analysis: Counted up in a later analysis, unique TCR beta chains came to about 80 million, with about 9.9 million shared. Sequenced by immunoSEQ multiplex PCR; TCRdb stores in-frame clones only, minus some. V and J calls and clone size come straight from that table; D and trimming were deduced from the DNA. Among over 150,000 clones listed, around 72% were seen once. The data were obtained in a study of cytomegalovirus exposure and HLA in healthy donors. Study results and caveats: In a later analysis, CMV-associated beta chains were mostly HLA-associated, it appeared. Sequencing likely produced, as an artifact, a cluster of highly shared sequence variants. In terms of immune exposure information, only CMV serostatus was available.

What was sequenced was PBMCs. This TCR was recovered from a young man in good health and CMV-seronegative. V is TRBV10-3 and J is TRBJ1-5, with D maybe TRBD1 (5 bases). In DNA form, the CDR3 reads TGTGCCACCGCCCGAGGCCAGGGAAGCAATCAGCCCCAGCATTTT. Protein product: CATARGQGSNQPQHF.